This T cell receptor (beta chain) derives from a study of blood T cell repertoires in COVID-19. Study-wide background: Sites across the United States, Italy and Spain contributed samples from acute and convalescent COVID-19.

This CDR3 is built from 16 residues. Germline CDR1 and CDR2: SEHNR and FQNEAQ (reference sequence). Germline trimming cut 5 bases from V and 2 bases from J; bases unmatched to any gene: 9. Everyone who took part was about 18 to 90 years old, and they came from about 23 US areas. Using immunoSEQ multiplex PCR, the repertoire was profiled, and TCRdb retains in-frame clones only, with some absent. The data contain about 220,000 clones, about 85% of them singletons. V is TRBV7-9 and J is TRBJ2-3; TRBD1 matches at 8 bases. The receptor was isolated from a woman aged 30 to 39 who had recovered from COVID-19. The sample taken for sequencing was PBMCs or T cells enriched from blood (not recorded which). CDR3 loop: CASSPGTGTSTDTQYF. The CDR3 nucleotides are TGTGCCAGCAGCCCCGGGACAGGCACATCCACAGATACGCAGTATTTT.